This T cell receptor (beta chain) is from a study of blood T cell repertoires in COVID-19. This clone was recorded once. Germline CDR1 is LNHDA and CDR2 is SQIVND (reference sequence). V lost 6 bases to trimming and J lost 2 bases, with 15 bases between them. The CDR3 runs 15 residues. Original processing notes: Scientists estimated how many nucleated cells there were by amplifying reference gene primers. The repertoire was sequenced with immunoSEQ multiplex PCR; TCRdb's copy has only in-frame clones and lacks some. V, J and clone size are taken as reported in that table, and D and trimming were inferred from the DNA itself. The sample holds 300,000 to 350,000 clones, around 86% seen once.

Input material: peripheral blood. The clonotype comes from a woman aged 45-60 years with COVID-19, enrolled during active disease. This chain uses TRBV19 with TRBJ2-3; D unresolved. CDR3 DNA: TGTGCCAGTAGACAATATTTTTCTTCCACAGATACGCAGTATTTT. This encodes CASRQYFSSTDTQYF.